This T cell receptor beta chain came from a study of T cell responses to AZD1222 COVID-19 vaccine. Findings and caveats of the study: Repertoires in all cases were sampled only once the peak T cell response had passed. It should be noted that donors were predominantly white British and more often female, and clonal diversity was possibly underestimated.

Combined were second doses at about 4 or about 12 weeks. About this clone: Its antigen is unknown.

This table comes from immunoSEQ multiplex PCR, and its TCRdb copy is limited to in-frame clones, with some not included. Of fewer than 120,000 clones in the sample, less than 95% were seen once. This CDR3 has 12 residues. Trimming cost V 1 base and J 5 bases, with 6 bases left between them. CDR1 and CDR2 (germline): MGHRA, YSYEKL. Material: peripheral blood, obtained 28 days after the second AZD1222 dose. The chain recombines TRBV4-1 with TRBJ2-7, with D unresolved. This clonotype was sampled from an adult who received the AZD1222 COVID-19 vaccine. DNA for the CDR3: TGCGCCAGCAGCCAAGGTGGGGACGAGCAGTACTTC. It yields the protein CASSQGGDEQYF.